A selection of T cell receptor beta chains follows, all from one sample in a study of T cells after somatic rescue of genetic block. Using immunoSEQ multiplex PCR, the repertoire was profiled, and TCRdb retains in-frame clones only, with some absent. The sample has around 12,000 clones; around 74% are singletons. The specimen was peripheral blood mononuclear cells (PBMCs). These receptors originate from a boy younger than 18. Each CDR3 is given with its conserved first and last residue. D genes are given only for firm matches. Clone sizes are given selectively: once, few, many, or a class where the clone is expanded.

D gene	V gene	J gene	CDR3 length	clone size	CDR3 protein	CDR3 DNA
TRBD1	TRBV18	TRBJ2-2	16	.	CASSLTGQGASGELFF	TGTGCCAGCTCTCTAACGGGACAGGGGGCCAGCGGGGAGCTGTTTTTT
TRBD1	TRBV6-6	TRBJ2-1	16	.	CASSYLGQAAYNEQFF	TGTGCCAGCAGTTATCTCGGACAGGCAGCCTACAATGAGCAGTTCTTC
TRBD2	TRBV7-3	TRBJ2-2	16	.	CASSSRLAANTGELFF	TGTGCCAGCAGCTCCCGACTAGCGGCAAACACCGGGGAGCTGTTTTTT
.	TRBV7-9	TRBJ2-5	15	once	CASSLAEVAGETQYF	TGTGCCAGCAGCTTAGCGGAGGTAGCAGGCGAGACCCAGTACTTC
.	TRBV11-2	TRBJ1-1	17	.	CASSQNALQLMNTEAFF	TGTGCCAGCAGCCAAAATGCCCTTCAGCTCATGAACACTGAAGCTTTCTTT
TRBD1	TRBV7-3	TRBJ1-2	15	.	CASSSTGGPQYGYTF	TGTGCCAGCAGCTCGACAGGGGGCCCTCAGTATGGCTACACCTTC
TRBD2	TRBV10-2	TRBJ2-7	15	.	CASRSTSGRSYEQYF	TGCGCCAGCAGATCAACTAGCGGGAGGTCCTACGAGCAGTACTTC
TRBD2	TRBV19	TRBJ2-3	16	once	CASSPRTSGRTDTQYF	TGTGCCAGTAGTCCCCGGACTAGCGGGAGGACAGATACGCAGTATTTT
.	TRBV5-8	TRBJ1-6	10	.	CASSLEGKSF	TGTGCCAGCAGCTTGGAGGGAAAAAGCTTT
.	TRBV20-1	TRBJ1-2	9	.	CSARDGVPF	TGCAGTGCTAGAGATGGTGTGCCCTTC
.	TRBV28	TRBJ1-3	13	.	CASSLIQGNTIYF	TGTGCCAGCAGCCTAATCCAGGGAAACACCATATATTTT
TRBD1	TRBV30	TRBJ2-1	14	.	CAWPPGQQYNEQFF	TGTGCCTGGCCACCGGGACAGCAGTACAATGAGCAGTTCTTC
.	TRBV4-1	TRBJ2-7	15	once	CASSFGRSFSYEQYF	TGCGCCAGCAGCTTCGGACGAAGCTTCTCCTACGAGCAGTACTTC
.	TRBV18	TRBJ2-2	13	.	CASSQQGDGELFF	TGTGCCAGCTCACAACAGGGTGACGGGGAGCTGTTTTTT
.	TRBV28	TRBJ1-1	14	medium-sized	CASSLHRFNTEAFF	TGTGCCAGCAGTTTACACAGGTTTAACACTGAAGCTTTCTTT
TRBD1	TRBV6-4	TRBJ1-5	14	few	CASSVEGGGQPQHF	TGTGCCAGCAGTGTAGAAGGGGGCGGGCAGCCCCAGCATTTT
.	TRBV5-1	TRBJ1-6	15	.	CASSPDKYKNSPLHF	TGCGCCAGCAGCCCAGACAAGTATAAGAATTCACCCCTCCACTTT
.	TRBV6-1	TRBJ1-2	13	once	CASSWTDNYGYTF	TGTGCCAGCAGCTGGACAGACAACTATGGCTACACCTTC
.	TRBV5-1	TRBJ2-1	15	medium-sized	CASSVLASFYNEQFF	TGCGCCAGCAGCGTTCTAGCGAGTTTCTACAATGAGCAGTTCTTC
.	TRBV7-6	TRBJ2-7	16	.	CASSLESQRTTYEQYF	TGTGCCAGCAGCTTAGAGAGCCAACGGACTACATACGAGCAGTACTTC
.	TRBV19	TRBJ2-5	21	.	CASSPLGPKAGRVVYGETQYF	TGTGCCAGTAGTCCATTAGGCCCCAAGGCGGGGCGGGTGGTGTATGGAGAGACCCAGTACTTC
TRBD1	TRBV10-3	TRBJ2-7	15	.	CAISESRDRGYEQYF	TGTGCCATCAGTGAGTCCCGGGACAGGGGCTACGAGCAGTACTTC
.	TRBV18	TRBJ1-5	15	.	CASSPNPGQGQPQHF	TGTGCCAGCTCACCAAACCCGGGGCAGGGTCAGCCCCAGCATTTT
.	TRBV30	TRBJ2-7	15	.	CAWSDGAGISVEQYF	TGTGCCTGGAGTGATGGGGCAGGGATATCGGTCGAGCAGTACTTC
TRBD2	TRBV6-1	TRBJ2-3	17	.	CAISESGLAASTDTQYF	TGTGCCATCAGTGAGTCAGGGCTAGCGGCTAGCACAGATACGCAGTATTTT
TRBD1	TRBV5-1	TRBJ2-3	15	few	CASSTPGTVTDTQYF	TGCGCCAGCAGCACACCGGGGACAGTCACAGATACGCAGTATTTT
.	TRBV6-5	TRBJ2-7	12	.	CASSWGYGEQYF	TGTGCCAGCAGTTGGGGGTACGGCGAGCAGTACTTC
.	TRBV7-9	TRBJ1-5	15	.	CASSLRGGPYQPQHF	TGTGCCAGCAGCTTACGAGGGGGTCCGTATCAGCCCCAGCATTTT
TRBD1	TRBV5-4	TRBJ1-1	18	.	CASSLHGTGRGMNTEAFF	TGTGCCAGCAGCTTGCACGGGACAGGAAGGGGCATGAACACTGAAGCTTTCTTT
.	TRBV28	TRBJ1-1	14	.	CASSPPADRPGAFF	TGTGCCAGCAGTCCCCCTGCCGACAGACCCGGGGCTTTCTTT
.	TRBV7-8	TRBJ1-2	15	.	CASSQRPGLSYGYTF	TGTGCCAGCAGCCAAAGACCTGGCCTATCTTATGGCTACACCTTC
.	TRBV18	TRBJ1-5	13	.	CASSPYSNQPQHF	TGTGCCAGCTCACCATACAGCAATCAGCCCCAGCATTTT
.	TRBV7-7	TRBJ2-2	15	.	CASSLAQGWSGELFF	TGTGCTAGCAGCTTAGCCCAGGGCTGGTCCGGGGAGCTGTTTTTT
TRBD2	TRBV5-1	TRBJ2-3	16	.	CASRVGGGSGTDTQYF	TGCGCCAGCAGGGTGGGCGGGGGTTCCGGAACAGATACGCAGTATTTT
.	TRBV7-9	TRBJ1-1	13	.	CASSVTGPTEAFF	TGTGCCAGCAGCGTTACAGGCCCCACTGAAGCTTTCTTT
.	TRBV5-4	TRBJ2-7	15	.	CASSPEWDGSYEQYF	TGTGCCAGCAGCCCCGAATGGGACGGCTCCTACGAGCAGTACTTC
TRBD1	TRBV5-1	TRBJ2-5	19	.	CASSSGTGDPRLAQETQYF	TGCGCCAGCAGTTCCGGGACAGGGGATCCGAGACTAGCTCAAGAGACCCAGTACTTC
TRBD1	TRBV30	TRBJ2-7	15	.	CAWRVPGTAHYEQYF	TGTGCCTGGAGGGTCCCCGGGACAGCACATTACGAGCAGTACTTC
TRBD2	TRBV6-6	TRBJ2-7	15	few	CASSGVEAGGYEQYF	TGTGCCAGCAGTGGGGTCGAAGCGGGGGGATACGAGCAGTACTTC
.	TRBV5-6	TRBJ2-6	15	.	CASSLTPSGANVLTF	TGTGCCAGCAGCCTAACCCCCTCTGGGGCCAACGTCCTGACTTTC
TRBD2	TRBV6-5	TRBJ2-7	14	.	CASSLPGGSYEQYF	TGTGCCAGCAGTTTGCCGGGGGGCTCCTACGAGCAGTACTTC
TRBD2	TRBV5-1	TRBJ2-7	15	.	CASSPLAGSSYEQYF	TGCGCCAGCAGCCCCCTAGCGGGAAGCTCCTACGAGCAGTACTTC
.	TRBV6-6	TRBJ2-3	15	.	CASSYPPSRGDTQYF	TGTGCCAGCAGTTACCCTCCGTCCCGCGGAGATACGCAGTATTTT
.	TRBV4-1	TRBJ1-5	16	.	CASSLTPQQNNQPQHF	TGCGCCAGCAGCCTCACCCCCCAGCAAAACAATCAGCCCCAGCATTTT
.	TRBV9	TRBJ1-1	14	large	CASSAVGGAAEAFF	TGTGCCAGCAGCGCCGTTGGGGGTGCGGCTGAAGCTTTCTTT
.	TRBV6-6	TRBJ1-2	15	.	CASSYSWREGYGYTF	TGTGCCAGCAGTTACTCGTGGCGAGAAGGCTATGGCTACACCTTC
TRBD1	TRBV7-3	TRBJ1-1	17	.	CASSLGRTGALNTEAFF	TGTGCCAGCAGCTTAGGAAGGACAGGGGCCTTGAACACTGAAGCTTTCTTT
.	TRBV6-5	TRBJ2-3	12	.	CASSSTSDTQYF	TGTGCCAGCAGTTCTACTTCTGATACGCAGTATTTT